The entry below gives a single T cell receptor beta chain sequence along with its context. Germline V gene lookup returns CDR1 SGHRS and CDR2 YFSETQ. Trimming removed 5 bases from V and 5 bases from J; junction bases left unmatched: 20. This CDR3 is 18 amino acids long. This table comes from immunoSEQ multiplex PCR, and its TCRdb copy is limited to in-frame clones, with some not included. The table has around 230,000 clones, more than 65% seen once; the top ten hold about 7.4%. This specimen comes from a study of blood T cell repertoires in COVID-19. Overall study context: Sites across the United States, Italy and Spain contributed samples from acute and convalescent COVID-19. PBMCs, B-cell-depleted T cells, or T cells were the source of the cDNA or gDNA that made up the material.

The sequenced sample consisted of peripheral blood. The TCR originated in an elderly woman with acute or convalescent COVID-19. The rearrangement joins TRBV5-1 to TRBJ2-5; 8 nucleotides agree with TRBD2. CDR3 DNA sequence: TGCGCCAGCAGACCAACCGGGACTAGAGGGGGGGCTGGCGAGACCCAGTACTTC. As protein: CASRPTGTRGGAGETQYF.